Reported below is one T cell receptor (beta chain). Assay: immunoSEQ multiplex PCR; the TCRdb copy retains only in-frame clones and omits some. The repertoire consists of about 55,000 clones, with around 96% occurring once and the leading ten covering approximately 1.1%. The sample originates from a study of control samples from healthy donors and cancer patients. Trimming cost V 9 bases and J 3 bases; bases outside gene matches: 10. The CDR3 is made up of 14 amino acids. The germline gives CDR1 SGHRS, CDR2 YFSETQ. The source of this sequence is a woman aged 18 to 35 in good health. The sequenced material came from blood. This chain connects TRBV5-1 to TRBJ2-5; 8 bases agree with TRBD2. CDR3 loop: CATTRGGFEETQYF. The CDR3 DNA follows: TGCGCCACCACCCGGGGGGGGTTTGAAGAGACCCAGTACTTC.